The 29 T cell receptor beta chains in this list originate from one sample, sequenced in a study of human T cells and chemical hapten exposure. The time point here: patch test 1, 2 weeks after DPC sensitization. Treatment given: therapeutic diphenylcyclopropenone sensitization with weekly scalp DPC. One entry per CDR3 protein, called by TCRdb with MiXCR from the RACE reads. The sample lists about 56,000 distinct CDR3 sequences, 9.3% occurring once. Material: whole blood, obtained in connection with sensitization to the hapten diphenylcyclopropenone (DPC). The receptors stem from a woman in her 40s with alopecia areata. Some clones in this sample may be carry-over from other donors' samples.

The chain couples TRBV20-1 to TRBJ2-7; TRBD1 matches at 8 bases. Germline V lookup: CDR1 DFQATT, CDR2 SNEGSKA (reference sequence). The CDR3 has 12 residues. The V segment lost 6 bases and the J segment 4 bases; nucleotides outside the gene matches: 5. The CDR3 loop reads CSAGRQGYEQYF. The DNA for the CDR3 is TGCAGTGCCGGACGACAGGGGTACGAGCAGTACTTC.

This clonotype was recorded at least ten times. The V and J genes are TRBV4-1 and TRBJ1-5; 9 bases are a match to TRBD1. The CDR3 contains 16 residues. V shed 3 bases, J shed 5 bases, and the junction held 8 bases outside the gene matches. CDR1 MGHRA and CDR2 YSYEKL come from the germline V gene. The CDR3 DNA is TGCGCCAGCAGCCAGTCACCGGGACAGGGCCATCAGCCCCAGCATTTT. It specifies CASSQSPGQGHQPQHF.

This clonotype was counted ten times or more. V and J are TRBV15 and TRBJ1-1; no clear D gene. V was trimmed by 0 bases and J by 5 bases, leaving 7 bases between them. Per germline, CDR1 LNHNV and CDR2 YYDKDF (reference sequence). The CDR3 covers 13 residues. The CDR3 DNA reads TGTGCCACCAGCAGAGAGGCGGGGACTGAAGCTTTCTTT. This gives the protein CATSREAGTEAFF.

This clonotype was seen at least ten times. This sequence joins TRBV5-1 and TRBJ2-1, with D unresolved. Trimming took off 0 bases at V and 5 bases at J, with 9 bases between the two ends. This CDR3 has 14 residues. Germline CDR1 and CDR2: SGHRS and YFSETQ. The CDR3 region is CASSLGLNNNEQFF. CDR3 in DNA: TGCGCCAGCAGCTTGGGATTGAACAACAATGAGCAGTTCTTC.

V is TRBV10-2 and J is TRBJ1-1, with D hard to call. V lost 0 bases to trimming and J lost 7 bases, with 9 bases between them. CDR3 length equals 13 residues. Germline assignment: CDR1 WSHSY and CDR2 SAAADI. CDR3 DNA: TGCGCCAGCAGTGAGTCGTATGCCCATGAAGCTTTCTTT. It is translated as CASSESYAHEAFF.

This clonotype showed up many times. The V gene is TRBV20-1, the J gene TRBJ2-5; D possibly uses TRBD1 or TRBD2 (5 bases each). Trimming took 5 bases from V and 8 from J, leaving 12 bases between them. Germline CDR1 DFQATT, CDR2 SNEGSKA (reference sequence). The CDR3 spans 11 residues. The CDR3 sequence is CSAPRGDTQYF. The CDR3 nucleotides read TGCAGTGCTCCAAGAGGGGACACCCAGTACTTC.

The chain uses TRBV5-1 and TRBJ1-1; TRBD1 is a possible D gene (5 bases). This CDR3 contains 13 residues. The V end lost 3 bases, the J end lost 1 base, and 7 bases lay between the germline ends. In germline, CDR1 is SGHRS, CDR2 YFSETQ. The CDR3 loop is CASSSGQNTEAFF. The CDR3 DNA follows: TGCGCCAGCAGCTCCGGACAGAACACTGAAGCTTTCTTT.

In the case of this clonotype: Since a much larger clone is just one base distant, this may be a read error. The V and J genes are TRBV20-1 and TRBJ1-2, with TRBD1 matching over 7 bases. Germline loops: CDR1 DFQATT, CDR2 SNEGSKA (reference sequence). The CDR3 is 12 amino acids. The CDR3 spells CGASLQGRGYTF. The CDR3 DNA sequence: TGCGGTGCTAGTCTACAGGGGAGGGGCTACACCTTC.

This clonotype was counted many times. The chain joins TRBV29-1 to TRBJ2-5, with D possibly TRBD2 on 6 matching bases. There are 11 residues in the CDR3. Germline V CDR1 and CDR2: SQVTM, ANQGSEA. V was pared by 4 bases and J by 4 bases, with 7 bases between. CDR3 nucleotides: TGCAGCGTTGTGGAGGGAGAGACCCAGTACTTC. As protein: CSVVEGETQYF. The whole variable domain, remainder taken from reference TRBV29-1 and TRBJ2-5, is SAVISQKPSRDICQRGTSLTIQCQVDSQVTMMFWYRQQPGQSLTLIATANQGSEATYESGFVIDKFPISRPNLTFSTLTVSNMSPEDSSIYLCSVVEGETQYFGPGTRLLVL.

Ten or more counts support this clonotype. J is TRBJ2-5 and V is TRBV5-1; D perhaps matches TRBD2 (6 bases). This CDR3 contains 14 residues. V was pared by 4 bases and J by 2 bases, with 12 bases between. Germline-derived CDR1 and CDR2 are SGHRS and YFSETQ. The CDR3 DNA reads TGCGCCAGCAGCGCGGCCAGCGGGCAAGAGACCCAGTACTTC. Translated: CASSAASGQETQYF.

In this sample, this clonotype turned up a few times. The gene calls are TRBV4-1 and TRBJ1-2; a possible D gene is TRBD1 (6 bases). V was trimmed by 4 bases and J by 6 bases, leaving 18 bases between them. Germline V lookup: CDR1 MGHRA, CDR2 YSYEKL. The CDR3 loop spans 15 amino acids. CDR3 in DNA: TGCGCCAGCAGCCCTGGGCCCGACAGGATGGATGGCTACACCTTC. This gives the protein CASSPGPDRMDGYTF.

This clonotype has ten or more counts. This chain connects TRBV9 to TRBJ2-7, with 7 positions matching TRBD1. The germline gives CDR1 SGDLS, CDR2 YYNGEE. The CDR3 extends over 14 amino acids. The ends lost 3 bases at V and 0 bases at J; junction bases unmatched: 3. Here the CDR3 DNA reads TGTGCCAGCAGCGAGGGGGACAGCTCCTACGAGCAGTACTTC. Its translation is CASSEGDSSYEQYF.

At least ten counts were recorded for this clonotype. V usage is TRBV7-8 and J usage is TRBJ2-5; D might be TRBD1 or TRBD2, each matching 5 bases. Per germline, CDR1 SGHVS and CDR2 FQNEAQ. The CDR3 totals 18 residues. Trimming cost V 2 bases and J 5 bases, with 24 bases left between them. This CDR3 is CASSLPGSGGFYGETQYF. DNA of the CDR3: TGTGCCAGCAGCTTACCCGGGTCTGGGGGTTTCTACGGGGAGACCCAGTACTTC.

This clonotype was seen many times. This chain uses TRBV12-3 or TRBV12-4 with TRBJ2-7; D gene unclear. The CDR3 contains 13 residues. Trimming took off 2 bases at V and 2 bases at J, with 7 bases between the two ends. The CDR3 protein is CASSLTSAYEQYF. The CDR3 DNA reads TGTGCCAGCAGTTTAACCTCGGCCTACGAGCAGTACTTC.

This clonotype occurred many times. The genes are TRBV2 and TRBJ2-1; TRBD2 agrees at 14 bases. Germline CDR1 and CDR2: SNHLY and FYNNEI. The CDR3 spans 19 residues. The V and J ends lost 7 bases and 3 bases, in that order; junction bases with no gene match: 14. CDR3 sequence: CASTGRAGTSGGRYNEQFF. The CDR3 nucleotides read TGTGCCAGCACCGGCAGGGCAGGGACTAGCGGGGGCCGCTACAATGAGCAGTTCTTC.

This clonotype has just a few counts. The rearrangement uses TRBV19 and TRBJ2-3; D is ambiguous. Looked up from germline, CDR1 is LNHDA and CDR2 is SQIVND (reference sequence). The CDR3 contains 15 residues. Between the trimmed V and J ends, which lost 3 bases and 2 bases, there was a span of 12 bases. In nucleotides, the CDR3 is TGTGCCAGTAGTATCCAGCCCCTAGACACAGATACGCAGTATTTT. This translates into CASSIQPLDTDTQYF. The whole variable domain, remainder taken from reference TRBV19 and TRBJ2-3, is DGGITQSPKYLFRKEGQNVTLSCEQNLNHDAMYWYRQDPGQGLRLIYYSQIVNDFQKGDIAEGYSVSREKKESFPLTVTSAQKNPTAFYLCASSIQPLDTDTQYFGPGTRLTVL.

This clonotype was counted ten times or more. The CDR3 sequence is CASSPRRDGTDTQYF. The CDR3 nucleotides are TGTGCCAGCAGTCCCCGCCGGGACGGCACAGATACGCAGTATTTT. V usage is TRBV12-3 or TRBV12-4 and J usage is TRBJ2-3; D is perhaps TRBD1 or TRBD2 (5 bases each). The CDR3 consists of 15 residues. The V and J ends lost 5 bases and 1 base respectively, with 13 bases between them.

The rearrangement links TRBV7-2 to TRBJ2-3; possibly TRBD2 for D (6 bases). The V gene lost 5 bases and the J gene lost 0 bases, with 9 bases spanning the gap. The CDR3 is 14 residues long. CDR1 and CDR2 (germline): SGHTA, FQGNSA. CDR3 sequence: CASSKTSSTDTQYF. The CDR3 region has the DNA TGTGCCAGCAGCAAGACTAGTAGCACAGATACGCAGTATTTT.

V and J are TRBV6-1 and TRBJ1-2; the D is unclear. The CDR3 loop spans 14 amino acids. Trimming shortened V by 4 bases and J by 2 bases, and 11 bases separated the two germline ends. CDR1 and CDR2 (germline): MNHNS, SASEGT. The CDR3, as DNA: TGTGCCAGCAGTGGTGGTCAGAAGAACTATGGCTACACCTTC. Protein sequence: CASSGGQKNYGYTF.

This clonotype occurred a few times. This chain links TRBV4-1 with TRBJ2-3; 12 bases align to TRBD2. J gave up 4 bases and V 2 bases, and 4 bases lay outside the gene matches. This CDR3 contains 16 residues. Germline loops: CDR1 MGHRA, CDR2 YSYEKL. This CDR3 reads CASSQIASGGADTQYF. The CDR3 bases are TGCGCCAGCAGCCAAATCGCTAGCGGGGGGGCAGATACGCAGTATTTT.

In this sample, this clonotype turned up many times. V usage is TRBV2 and J usage is TRBJ2-3; D gene uncertain. Trimming removed 6 bases from V and 6 bases from J, with 10 bases in between. CDR1 is SNHLY and CDR2 is FYNNEI in the germline V gene. The CDR3 loop spans 12 amino acids. CDR3 coding DNA: TGTGCCAGCAGCCGTATGGGGGATACGCAGTATTTT. Translation: CASSRMGDTQYF.

This clonotype was counted between two and nine times. The V and J genes are TRBV28 and TRBJ2-3; D unclear. CDR1 is MDHEN and CDR2 is SYDVKM in the germline V gene. This CDR3 region has 12 residues. V was cut by 2 bases and J by 5 bases, with 5 bases left in between. The CDR3 DNA follows: TGTGCCAGCAGTTTAGTTCTAGATACGCAGTATTTT. The encoded protein is CASSLVLDTQYF. The full variable domain, rest sourced from reference TRBV28 and TRBJ2-3, is DVKVTQSSRYLVKRTGEKVFLECVQDMDHENMFWYRQDPGLGLRLIYFSYDVKMKEKGDIPEGYSVSREKKERFSLILESASTNQTSMYLCASSLVLDTQYFGPGTRLTVL.

In its sample, this clonotype was seen a few times. The CDR3: CATSDRAPGRLIGYGYTF. The CDR3 DNA reads as TGTGCCACCAGTGACCGGGCCCCGGGACGCCTTATAGGGTATGGCTACACCTTC. The chain uses TRBV24-1 and TRBJ1-2; D might be TRBD1 (5 bases). There are 18 residues in the CDR3. Per the germline V gene, CDR1 is KGHDR and CDR2 is SFDVKD. Trimming stripped 4 bases from V and 5 bases from J, with 25 bases between.

This clonotype was seen many times. The V and J genes are TRBV12-3 or TRBV12-4 and TRBJ1-1; D ambiguous. This CDR3 has 14 amino acids. V lost 1 base and J lost 1, with 7 bases in between. As DNA, the CDR3 is TGTGCCAGCAGTTTAGTGGCGCCGAACACTGAAGCTTTCTTT. It translates to CASSLVAPNTEAFF.

The V gene is TRBV7-9, the J gene TRBJ2-5; unclear D gene. The CDR3 loop spans 12 amino acids. Trimming cost V 6 bases and J 5 bases, with 10 bases left between them. Germline CDR1 and CDR2: SEHNR and FQNEAQ (reference sequence). The CDR3 bases are TGTGCCAGCAGTTCCAGCTTGGAGACCCAGTACTTC. This sequence encodes CASSSSLETQYF.

This clonotype appeared many times. V usage is TRBV18 and J usage is TRBJ1-4, with D uncertain. CDR3 length: 15 residues. Germline CDR1 reads KGHSH; CDR2 reads LQKENI. The germline V and J ends were trimmed by 0 bases and 7 bases, with 12 bases remaining between them. The CDR3 DNA reads as TGTGCCAGCTCACCACCCGGGGTGGCTTCTGAAAAACTGTTTTTT. Translated: CASSPPGVASEKLFF. The whole variable domain, remainder taken from reference TRBV18 and TRBJ1-4, is NAGVMQNPRHLVRRRGQEARLRCSPMKGHSHVYWYRQLPEEGLKFMVYLQKENIIDESGMPKERFSAEFPKEGPSILRIQQVVRGDSAAYFCASSPPGVASEKLFFGSGTQLSVL.

This clonotype was detected a few times. The chain links TRBV29-1 to TRBJ1-2; D not certain. The CDR3 covers 11 residues. Germline CDR1 reads SQVTM; CDR2 reads ANQGSEA. Trimming shortened V by 6 bases and J by 4 bases, and 9 bases separated the two germline ends. CDR3 loop: CSVFISYGYTF. In nucleotides, the CDR3 is TGCAGCGTCTTTATTTCCTATGGCTACACCTTC.

In its sample, this clonotype was seen a few times. The chain combines TRBV2 with TRBJ1-2, with D unclear. The ends were cut back, 0 bases at V and 5 bases at J, with 13 bases in the middle. The germline gives CDR1 SNHLY, CDR2 FYNNEI. This CDR3 contains 15 residues. CDR3 in DNA: TGTGCCAGCAGTGAAGCGCTTGGAGGGCGTTATGGCTACACCTTC. This encodes CASSEALGGRYGYTF.

The rearrangement joins TRBV28 to TRBJ2-3; D not resolved. The CDR3 sequence is 12 residues long. Trimming stripped 10 bases from V and 4 bases from J, with 12 bases between. The germline gives CDR1 MDHEN, CDR2 SYDVKM. CDR3 in amino acids: CATPPKSDTQYF. CDR3 coding DNA: TGTGCCACCCCACCCAAATCAGATACGCAGTATTTT.